Below, one TCR beta chain is given with its context. Additional DNA sequences in this sample encode the identical CDR3. The entry originates in a study of blood T cell repertoires in COVID-19. Study summary: Material from acute and convalescent COVID-19 was sourced from the United States, Italy and Spain.

As processed by the authors: For nucleated cells, counts were estimated from reference gene primer amplification. Produced via immunoSEQ multiplex PCR; TCRdb's table is partial and in-frame only. That table gives V, J and clone size, and the DNA gave D and trimming. The sample includes some 190,000 clones, 76% of them seen just once. V trimming: 4 bases; J trimming: 1 base; junction bases outside the gene matches: 1. Germline V gene lookup returns CDR1 SGHTA and CDR2 FQGTGA. The CDR3 extends over 14 amino acids. This receptor was identified in a woman aged 50 to 65 with active or convalescent COVID-19. Material: peripheral blood. This chain uses TRBV7-3 with TRBJ2-3; 8 bases agree with TRBD1. Written as DNA, the CDR3 is TGTGCCAGCAGCTCGGGACAGGGCACAGATACGCAGTATTTT. Encoded protein: CASSSGQGTDTQYF.